This entry lists 16 T cell receptor beta chains sequenced from one sample in a study of long-term antiretroviral therapy in people with HIV. immunoSEQ v3.0 was run at survey level. Profiled with immunoSEQ multiplex PCR; TCRdb holds only in-frame clones, not every one. The data show some 20,000 clones, 90% seen once. The starting material was unsorted PBMCs, obtained nearly 4.5 years before starting antiretroviral therapy. These receptors were taken from a woman aged 25 to 39 with HIV.

This chain links TRBV7-2 with TRBJ2-3; D remains ambiguous. The V end was cut by 0 bases, the J end by 3 bases, with 10 bases between. Germline assignment: CDR1 SGHTA and CDR2 FQGNSA. CDR3 length equals 15 residues. The CDR3 here is CASSLASQLTDTQYF. CDR3 nucleotides: TGTGCCAGCAGCTTAGCGAGTCAACTAACAGATACGCAGTATTTT.

The chain carries TRBV9 and TRBJ2-2; 10 nucleotides align to TRBD2. Germline V CDR1 and CDR2: SGDLS, YYNGEE. V lost 3 bases, J lost 3 bases, and 20 bases stayed unmatched. The CDR3 totals 21 residues. CDR3 in DNA: TGTGCCAGCAGCGCACCCCTTTTCGAGCGGGGGGGAAGAATTGACACCGGGGAGCTGTTTTTT. Its protein product is CASSAPLFERGGRIDTGELFF. Looking up the rest from reference TRBV9 and TRBJ2-2 gives the full variable domain: DSGVTQTPKHLITATGQRVTLRCSPRSGDLSVYWYQQSLDQGLQFLIQYYNGEERAKGNILERFSAQQFPDLHSELNLSSLELGDSALYFCASSAPLFERGGRIDTGELFFGEGSRLTVL.

The rearrangement joins TRBV6-4 to TRBJ1-5; no definite D call. CDR1 and CDR2 from the germline V gene are MRHNA and SNTAGT. The CDR3 length is 13 residues. Deletions cut 4 bases from V and 0 bases from J, with 4 bases between. The CDR3 region has the DNA TGTGCCAGCAGTGTCAATAGCAATCAGCCCCAGCATTTT. As protein: CASSVNSNQPQHF.

The sample holds one count of this clone. The rearrangement uses TRBV9 and TRBJ2-2, with no clear D. The CDR3 is 18 residues long. Trimming removed 0 bases from V and 3 bases from J, with 18 bases in between. Germline V lookup: CDR1 SGDLS, CDR2 YYNGEE. For the CDR3, the DNA is TGTGCCAGCAGCGTAGGAGGCAGGCCCTCATTCTACACCGGGGAGCTGTTTTTT. Encoded protein: CASSVGGRPSFYTGELFF.

The rearrangement uses TRBV5-1 and TRBJ2-3; no reliable D call. The length of the CDR3 is 11 residues. Looked up from germline, CDR1 is SGHRS and CDR2 is YFSETQ. The ends were cut back, 5 bases at V and 6 bases at J, with 7 bases in the middle. The CDR3 nucleotides read TGCGCCAGCAGATCACGGGATACGCAGTATTTT. It specifies CASRSRDTQYF.

The chain carries TRBV6-5 and TRBJ2-7; 8 bases align to TRBD2. The germline CDR1 and CDR2 sequences are MNHEY and SVGAGI. CDR3 length: 15 amino acids. With V trimmed by 4 bases and J by 0 bases, 5 bases remained unmatched. CDR3 sequence (DNA): TGTGCCAGCAGTTCCCACGCGGGGGGCTCCTACGAGCAGTACTTC. Translation gives CASSSHAGGSYEQYF.

This sequence joins TRBV7-9 and TRBJ1-2; 7 bases align to TRBD1. The V segment lost 1 base and the J segment 8 bases; nucleotides outside the gene matches: 7. The germline CDR1 and CDR2 sequences are SEHNR and FQNEAQ (reference sequence). The CDR3 is 14 residues long. This chain's CDR3 is CASSLDQGVVGYTF. In DNA, the CDR3 is TGTGCCAGCAGCTTAGACCAGGGGGTAGTGGGCTACACCTTC. Together with reference TRBV7-9 and TRBJ1-2, the CDR3 gives the full variable domain: DTGVSQNPRHKITKRGQNVTFRCDPISEHNRLYWYRQTLGQGPEFLTYFQNEAQLEKSRLLSDRFSAERPKGSFSTLEIQRTEQGDSAMYLCASSLDQGVVGYTFGSGTRLTVV.

V and J are TRBV6-5 and TRBJ1-2; D is perhaps TRBD1 (5 bases). The CDR3 loop spans 15 amino acids. V gave up 0 bases and J gave up 4 bases, with 12 bases separating them. Germline CDR1 and CDR2: MNHEY and SVGAGI. The CDR3 loop reads CASSYSGREGYGYTF. CDR3 sequence (DNA): TGTGCCAGCAGTTACTCTGGCAGGGAGGGCTATGGCTACACCTTC.

This CDR3 reads CAWSVGRGQPQHF. The CDR3 DNA follows: TGTGCCTGGAGTGTAGGGAGGGGACAGCCCCAGCATTTT. V usage is TRBV30 and J usage is TRBJ1-5; the D gene is possibly TRBD1 (5 bases). The CDR3 sequence is 13 residues long. V lost 0 bases, J lost 7 bases, and 10 bases lay in between. CDR1 and CDR2 from the germline V gene are GTSNPN and SVGIG (reference sequence).

The chain combines TRBV9 with TRBJ2-5; D tentatively reads TRBD1 or TRBD2 (6 bases each). V was trimmed by 0 bases and J by 2 bases, leaving 8 bases between them. The CDR3 is 14 residues long. From germline, CDR1 is SGDLS and CDR2 YYNGEE. The CDR3 region is CASSVGGAQETQYF. The CDR3 region has the DNA TGTGCCAGCAGCGTAGGGGGGGCTCAAGAGACCCAGTACTTC.

The chain links TRBV5-1 to TRBJ1-2, with a tentative D call TRBD1 (5 bases). Trimming removed 4 bases at V and 8 bases at J, with 18 bases between. Germline V CDR1 and CDR2: SGHRS, YFSETQ. The CDR3 covers 14 residues. The CDR3 protein is CASSRVTQGIGYTF. CDR3 sequence (DNA): TGCGCCAGCAGCCGGGTGACTCAGGGAATCGGCTACACCTTC.

The V gene is TRBV7-2, the J gene TRBJ2-7, with 7 bases that match TRBD1. The germline V gene has CDR1 SGHTA and CDR2 FQGNSA. V was pared by 2 bases and J by 1 base, with 5 bases of the junction left unmatched. The CDR3 is 15 residues long. This chain's CDR3 is CASSLPPGQSYEQYF. In DNA form, the CDR3 reads TGTGCCAGCAGCTTACCACCGGGACAGTCCTACGAGCAGTACTTC. Full variable domain (remainder filled in from reference TRBV7-2 and TRBJ2-7): GAGVSQSPSNKVTEKGKDVELRCDPISGHTALYWYRQSLGQGLEFLIYFQGNSAPDKSGLPSDRFSAERTGGSVSTLTIQRTQQEDSAVYLCASSLPPGQSYEQYFGPGTRLTVT.

The chain couples TRBV30 to TRBJ1-5; 12 nucleotides match TRBD1. Germline V gene data show CDR1 as GTSNPN and CDR2 as SVGIG (reference sequence). J was trimmed by 5 bases and V by 1 base; bases with no gene match: 6. The CDR3 totals 16 residues. CDR3 in DNA: TGTGCCTGGAGTGAAGGGACAGGGGGCATCCATCAGCCCCAGCATTTT. Its translation is CAWSEGTGGIHQPQHF. Complete variable domain (other parts from reference TRBV30 and TRBJ1-5): SQTIHQWPATLVQPVGSPLSLECTVEGTSNPNLYWYRQAAGRGLQLLFYSVGIGQISSEVPQNLSASRPQDRQFILSSKKLLLSDSGFYLCAWSEGTGGIHQPQHFGDGTRLSIL.

This clone appeared once. This CDR3 is CAWSTGTGTDTQYF. The CDR3 DNA sequence: TGTGCCTGGAGTACCGGGACAGGGACAGATACGCAGTATTTT. V usage is TRBV30 and J usage is TRBJ2-3; the match to TRBD1 covers 9 bases. In germline, CDR1 is GTSNPN, CDR2 SVGIG (reference sequence). This CDR3 spans 14 amino acids. V gave up 2 bases and J gave up 3 bases; unmatched junction bases: 3. The complete variable domain, with remaining parts taken from reference TRBV30 and TRBJ2-3, reads SQTIHQWPATLVQPVGSPLSLECTVEGTSNPNLYWYRQAAGRGLQLLFYSVGIGQISSEVPQNLSASRPQDRQFILSSKKLLLSDSGFYLCAWSTGTGTDTQYFGPGTRLTVL.

This sequence joins TRBV5-1 and TRBJ1-2; 7 bases match TRBD1. Looked up from germline, CDR1 is SGHRS and CDR2 is YFSETQ. The CDR3 is 14 residues long. V lost 4 bases, J lost 5 bases, and 8 bases stayed unmatched. As DNA, the CDR3 is TGCGCCAGCAGCCCGCGAGGGGGCGAATATGGCTACACCTTC. The encoded protein is CASSPRGGEYGYTF.

The chain employs TRBV4-2 and TRBJ2-7, with D perhaps being TRBD1 or TRBD2 (5 bases each). V lost 4 bases and J lost 2, with 15 bases in between. CDR1 and CDR2 (germline): LGHNA, YNFKEQ. This CDR3 is built from 15 residues. CDR3 sequence: CASSLDGGGPYEQYF. The CDR3 nucleotides are TGTGCCAGCAGCCTGGATGGGGGTGGCCCCTACGAGCAGTACTTC.